Described below is a single T cell receptor beta chain sequence and its context. What it recognizes is unknown. This specimen comes from a study of shared clonotypes between healthy human individuals. Study-wide background: A couple of women and a few men aged 18 to 49 served as donors. General study findings and limits: Sequencing depth was expected to influence donor clonotype sharing.

The authors ran the assay at deep level. Sequenced by immunoSEQ multiplex PCR; TCRdb stores in-frame clones only, minus some. The sample yields 2 million to 3 million clones, 90% to 95% seen once. CDR3 length equals 11 residues. Germline values: CDR1 DFQATT, CDR2 SNEGSKA (reference sequence). Trimming shortened V by 6 bases and J by 5 bases, and 11 bases separated the two germline ends. This receptor was obtained from a man between 18 and 29 years old in good health. Some clones in this sample may be carry-over from other donors' samples. Specimen: naive CD4+ T cells from PBMCs. Noted subset: CD45RA+ positively selected. V and J are TRBV20-1 and TRBJ2-7; no definite D call. CDR3 nucleotides: TGCAGTGCCGCTGGATCCAACGAGCAGTACTTC. Translated, it gives CSAAGSNEQYF.